Shown below are 10 T cell receptor beta chains from a single sample sequenced in a study of T cell clonality in common variable immunodeficiency. Sequencing used immunoSEQ multiplex PCR; TCRdb keeps in-frame clones, though not all of them. The sample holds about 52,000 clones, and no clone turns up only once. Material: peripheral blood mononuclear cells. The source of these receptors is a person aged 18 to 75 in good health.

This clone appeared a few times. The CDR3 end is not reached by the read, which stops 3 residues before it; the germline J gene fills it in. The chain couples TRBV5-1 to TRBJ2-1; 8 bases fit TRBD1. V was clipped by 4 bases and J by 8 bases; unmatched bases: 17. The CDR3 has 17 amino acids. Per germline, CDR1 SGHRS and CDR2 YFSETQ. CDR3 DNA, as far as it was read: TGCGCCAGCAGCCCTACGGAGGGGGGCAGGGGGCGTCATGAG. Its translation is CASSPTEGGRGRHE. The full CDR3 protein reads CASSPTEGGRGRHEQFF.

This clone came up many times. With the read ending 3 residues before the CDR3 end, the germline J gene is used to fill in that end. This rearrangement joins TRBV5-1 to TRBJ1-4; D possibly corresponds to TRBD1 (5 bases). V was cut by 4 bases and J by 3 bases, with 13 bases left in between. Per germline, CDR1 SGHRS and CDR2 YFSETQ. The CDR3 length is 15 residues. Here the CDR3 reads CASSPGTGANEKLFF. The part of the CDR3 DNA that was read is TGCGCCAGCAGCCCGGGGACGGGGGCTAATGAAAAA.

Comment on this clone: The CDR3 is cut off 3 residues early in the read; its end comes from the germline J gene. The V and J genes are TRBV2 and TRBJ1-2; 8 positions agree with TRBD1. The CDR3 consists of 14 residues. The ends lost 4 bases at V and 7 bases at J; junction bases unmatched: 8. The germline V gene has CDR1 SNHLY and CDR2 FYNNEI. The CDR3 bases that were read are TGTGCCAGCAGTGCTCAGGAGACAGGGGCTGGC. Its protein is CASSAQETGAG. The entire CDR3 is CASSAQETGAGYTF.

The table lists this clone with a few counts. Here the CDR3 reads CASSLGQGQPQHF. The part of the CDR3 DNA that was read is TGTGCCAGCAGCTTGGGGCAAGGCCAGCCC. V usage is TRBV5-6 and J usage is TRBJ1-5; D remains ambiguous. The read ends 3 residues before the CDR3 terminus; that terminus is restored from the germline J gene. The CDR3 extends over 13 amino acids. V lost 0 bases to trimming and J lost 7 bases, with 8 bases between them. Germline V gives CDR1 SGHDT, CDR2 YYEEEE.

The table lists this clone with many counts. The read stops 3 residues short of the end of the CDR3; the missing end is completed from the germline J gene. This chain links TRBV30 with TRBJ2-3, with 7 positions matching TRBD2. CDR3 length: 13 residues. Losses at the gene ends were 7 bases for V and 2 bases for J; bases not matched to a gene: 6. Per the germline V gene, CDR1 is GTSNPN and CDR2 is SVGIG (reference sequence). The CDR3 protein is CAFAGDSTDTQYF. CDR3 bases read: TGTGCCTTCGCGGGGGATTCCACAGATACG.

This clone came up many times. The CDR3 end is not reached by the read, which stops 3 residues before it; the germline J gene fills it in. V and J are TRBV5-1 and TRBJ2-2; D remains ambiguous. Trimming took 4 bases from V and 4 from J, leaving 8 bases between them. CDR3 length: 13 amino acids. CDR1 and CDR2 from the germline V gene are SGHRS and YFSETQ. The chain's CDR3 is CASSLYRTGELFF. CDR3 bases read: TGCGCCAGCAGCCTCTACCGCACCGGGGAG.

This clone was observed at least ten times. The CDR3 spells CASSLRGAYNEQFF. Partial CDR3 DNA: TGTGCCAGCAGCTTGCGGGGGGCCTACAATGAG. The rearrangement links TRBV5-6 to TRBJ2-1, with 7 bases aligning to TRBD2. Sequencing ends 3 residues short of the CDR3 end; the germline J gene provides the rest. Trimming removed 1 base from V and 2 bases from J; junction bases left unmatched: 0. Germline V gene sequence: CDR1 SGHDT, CDR2 YYEEEE. The length of the CDR3 is 14 residues.

This clone was seen many times. Read coverage stops 3 residues before the CDR3 terminus; the germline J gene supplies the remainder. This chain connects TRBV10-3 to TRBJ2-3, with 15 bases identical to TRBD2. The CDR3 is made up of 20 amino acids. Germline CDR1 reads ENHRY; CDR2 reads SYGVKD. V lost 0 bases and J lost 6; bases outside the gene matches: 13. CDR3 residues: CAISESGLAGGGRLGDTQYF. The CDR3 bases that were read are TGTGCCATCAGTGAGTCTGGACTAGCGGGAGGGGGACGCCTGGGGGATACG.

With regard to this clone: Read coverage stops 3 residues before the CDR3 terminus; the germline J gene supplies the remainder. This chain connects TRBV5-3 to TRBJ2-1; 10 bases line up with TRBD2. TRBV5-3 is treated as an ORF (open reading frame) with a function not yet certain. V lost 4 bases, J lost 0 bases, and 7 bases stayed unmatched. The CDR3 has 17 amino acids. CDR3 sequence reads: CARSISGGPSSYNEQFF. CDR3 DNA, as far as it was read: TGTGCCAGAAGCATTAGCGGGGGGCCTAGCTCCTACAATGAG.

This clone was counted ten times or more. The read is 3 residues too short to cover the CDR3 end, so that end is filled in from the germline J gene. The chain is built from TRBV6-2 or TRBV6-3 and TRBJ1-2; tentatively, D is TRBD1 (5 bases). The V gene's germline CDR1 is MNHEY and CDR2 SVGEGT. This CDR3 contains 17 residues. V dropped 6 bases and J dropped 2 bases, with 22 bases sitting between them. CDR3 DNA (partial): TGTGCCAGCAGCAAGACTAGGACACCGGGGGTGAACTATGGC. As protein: CASSKTRTPGVNYG. The whole CDR3 region reads CASSKTRTPGVNYGYTF.